This record covers a single T cell receptor (beta chain). The data were produced by immunoSEQ multiplex PCR, yet TCRdb's version contains in-frame clones alone and is incomplete. The sample shows tens of thousands of clones, over 75% of them seen only once. This sample was taken from a study of blood T cell repertoires in COVID-19. For the study at large: Nucleic acid was either cDNA or gDNA, and it came from T cells, B-cell-depleted T cells, or PBMCs.

Sequencing input: peripheral blood. The source is a man in his forties with COVID-19, enrolled during active disease.

The CDR3 DNA reads TGTGCCAGTAGTACGGACAGCTTCTCCTATAATTCACCCCTCCACTTT. Residues: CASSTDSFSYNSPLHF. The chain links TRBV19 to TRBJ1-6; the D gene is possibly TRBD1 (6 bases). The CDR3 is made up of 16 amino acids. CDR1 and CDR2 (germline): LNHDA, SQIVND (reference sequence). The ends were cut back, 4 bases at V and 0 bases at J, with 10 bases in the middle.